This paragraph reports one T cell receptor (beta chain). Clones were read by immunoSEQ multiplex PCR, and TCRdb kept only the in-frame ones, dropping some. The sample records about 120,000 clones, around 84% being singletons. Germline CDR1 is SQVTM and CDR2 is ANQGSEA. This CDR3 contains 14 residues. V was pared by 7 bases and J by 8 bases, with 12 bases of the junction left unmatched. The entry originates in a study of blood T cell repertoires in COVID-19. The clonotype originates from a woman in her 30s who had recovered from COVID-19. The sample taken for sequencing was PBMCs or T cells enriched from blood (not recorded which). This chain joins TRBV29-1 and TRBJ1-4, with 8 bases matching TRBD1. In DNA form, the CDR3 reads TGCAGCGCAAACACCAGGGGGCGGAGAGAAAAACTGTTTTTT. This translates into CSANTRGRREKLFF.